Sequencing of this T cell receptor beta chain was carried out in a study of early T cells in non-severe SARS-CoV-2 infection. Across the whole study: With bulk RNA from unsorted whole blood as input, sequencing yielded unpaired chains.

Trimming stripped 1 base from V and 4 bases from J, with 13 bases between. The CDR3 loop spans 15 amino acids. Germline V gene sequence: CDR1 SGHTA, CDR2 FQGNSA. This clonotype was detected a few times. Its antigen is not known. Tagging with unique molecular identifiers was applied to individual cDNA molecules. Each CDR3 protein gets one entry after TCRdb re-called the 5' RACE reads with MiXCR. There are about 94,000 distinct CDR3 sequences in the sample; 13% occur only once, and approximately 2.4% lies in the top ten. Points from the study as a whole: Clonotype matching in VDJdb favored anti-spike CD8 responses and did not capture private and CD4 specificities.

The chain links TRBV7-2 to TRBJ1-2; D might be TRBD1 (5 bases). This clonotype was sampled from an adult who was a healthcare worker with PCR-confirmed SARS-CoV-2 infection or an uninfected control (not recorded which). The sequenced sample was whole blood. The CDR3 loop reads CASSLGGDGSYGYTF. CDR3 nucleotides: TGTGCCAGCAGCTTAGGAGGGGACGGTTCCTATGGCTACACCTTC.